Only a few counts were recorded for the clone carrying this T cell receptor beta chain. What it binds is unknown. They isolated at least 7 million PBMCs from each sample. For the second PCR, which ran for 7 to 11 cycles, a sample-barcoded 5' primer and a J-beta primer mix were used. TCRdb independently ran MiXCR on the 5' RACE reads; one entry per CDR3 protein. This table has 870,000 or so distinct CDR3 sequences, more than 25% appearing once. This sample is drawn from a study of blood T cells in healthy people across ages. Study-level results: The study found more naive CD4+ cells and higher diversity in long-lived than aged donors. Age advanced and TCR beta diversity per million T cells fell, roughly linearly. Naive T cell percentage showed a strong correlation with TCR beta diversity.

The germline V and J ends were trimmed by 7 bases and 4 bases, with 7 bases remaining between them. This CDR3 comprises 12 residues. Germline V gene sequence: CDR1 LGHNA, CDR2 YNFKEQ. This receptor was obtained from a woman of 80 years or more in good health. V and J are TRBV4-2 and TRBJ2-2; the D gene is possibly TRBD2 (5 bases). The sample taken for sequencing was blood. CDR3 nucleotide sequence: TGTGCCAGCAATGGGAGCACCGGGGAGCTGTTTTTT. This sequence encodes CASNGSTGELFF.